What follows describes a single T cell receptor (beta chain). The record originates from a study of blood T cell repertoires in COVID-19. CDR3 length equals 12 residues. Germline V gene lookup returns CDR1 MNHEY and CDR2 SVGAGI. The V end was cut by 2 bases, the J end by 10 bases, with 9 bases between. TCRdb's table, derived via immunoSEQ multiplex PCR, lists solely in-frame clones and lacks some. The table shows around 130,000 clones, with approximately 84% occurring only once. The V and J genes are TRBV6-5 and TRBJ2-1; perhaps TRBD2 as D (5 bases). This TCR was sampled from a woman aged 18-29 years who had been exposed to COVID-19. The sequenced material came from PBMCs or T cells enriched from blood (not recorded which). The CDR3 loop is CASSYKGSEQFF. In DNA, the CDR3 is TGTGCCAGCAGTTACAAAGGGAGCGAGCAGTTCTTC.